Reported below is one T cell receptor beta chain. This entry comes from a study of blood T cell repertoires in COVID-19. Sequencing used immunoSEQ multiplex PCR; TCRdb keeps in-frame clones, though not all of them. The sample yields 95,000 to 100,000 clones, roughly 92% seen once. The sequence was collected from a man between 50 and 59 years old with active COVID-19. Sample: peripheral blood.

CDR3 protein: CASSPSLIYEQFF. For the CDR3, the DNA is TGTGCCAGCTCACCAAGCCTAATCTATGAGCAGTTCTTC. J is TRBJ2-1 and V is TRBV18; no reliable D call. Per the germline V gene, CDR1 is KGHSH and CDR2 is LQKENI. V shed 2 bases and J shed 8 bases, with 10 bases lying between them. CDR3 size: 13 residues.